This T cell receptor beta chain came from a study of cytomegalovirus exposure and HLA in healthy donors (dated by TCRdb to 2016 to 2017). For the study in its entirety: In an earlier analysis of roughly 590 of the donors, 276 Gb of sequence data and 90 million to 120 million unique TCR beta sequences from 150 million to 200 million T cells were reported. Every discovery cohort repertoire had been produced on one sequencing platform. Besides the first cohort of under 700 subjects, a separate validation cohort made up of over 100 different subjects was used. HLA typing included class I and class II loci at four-digit resolution. The genetic ancestry cluster associated with self-reported Caucasian donors included about four fifths of the approximately 410 genotyped donors. The number of typed donors differed by locus: 629-630 for A, B, C, DRB1 and DQB1; about 520 for DQA1; approximately 610 for DPA1; and around 470 for DPB1. Roughly 5 DR-DQ haplotypes were handled as single units for association and clustering, since linkage in the cohort was strong. Across 398 genotyped donors of the cohort, an average of roughly 250,000 unique TCR beta nucleotide sequences per donor were sequenced, and around 19% of those sequences were non-productive. Roughly 300 gigabases of sequencing data and around 85 million unique TCR sequences made up an early release that covered under 750 HLA-typed donors. The aim of the study was to test whether cataloging public T cell receptors could identify signatures of past pathogen exposure. High-throughput TCR immunosequencing, statistical association of individual TCRs with disease status, and machine learning were combined to predict cytomegalovirus infection status. Rather than using new phenotypic data, the later analysis identified candidate immune exposures from TCR beta sequences and from how often those sequences occurred across donors. A later analysis re-analyzed previously published TCR beta repertoires from approximately 670 donors and added high-resolution HLA genotyping to study TCR occurrence patterns. An earlier analysis of about 600 of the donors used high-throughput TCR beta sequencing to judge whether each TCR beta V gene segment behaved as functional or pseudogenic. In a later genetic analysis, genome-wide SNP genotypes for about 65% of the roughly 700 donors were used, and that subset was treated as a discovery cohort. Using immunosequencing, the study profiled T cell repertoires from 666 subjects and related those repertoires to cytomegalovirus serostatus. Donor age, sex, ethnicity and CMV serostatus were compiled alongside the repertoire data.

The receptor library was made with the immunoSEQ multiplex PCR assay. For the multiplex PCR, a mixture combining 60 forward primers for TCR Vbeta segments and 13 reverse primers for TCR Jbeta segments was used. The CDR3 region of rearranged TCR beta genes was amplified from genomic DNA with a multiplex PCR assay. The Illumina HiSeq System was used to sequence the amplified TCR beta libraries as 87-base-pair reads. Turning to the authors' computational methods: Across the 670 or so repertoires, a later analysis counted around 80 million unique TCR beta chains, around 11 million of which were shared by at least two donors. Raw reads were error-corrected and collapsed into unique sequences with a nearest-neighbor algorithm that merged closely related sequences to remove PCR and sequencing errors. V, D and J gene segments were assigned by aligning CDR3 sequences to IMGT reference sequences. For a sequence to be retained, a match of at least six nucleotides was required to both a V gene segment and a J gene segment. Rearrangements were called productive when the CDR3 lacked stop codons and stayed in frame with V and J; all others were non-productive. CDR3 was defined according to IMGT convention as the region running from the second conserved V-encoded cysteine to the conserved J-encoded phenylalanine. Sequences without an unambiguous match to a single V gene segment were excluded from the earlier analysis of approximately 600 of the donors. An earlier analysis of a few hundred of the donors classified V segments as functional when productive rearrangements were above 56.7% and as segregating when the standard deviation between donors was above 5%. To diagnose cytomegalovirus status from the catalog of TCR beta chain sequences, a statistical classification framework was built. In a later analysis, TCR nucleotide sequences were compared against IMGT/GENE-DB human TR gene sequences so that V and J genes could be assigned. In a later analysis, CDR3 sequences and most-parsimonious VDJ recombination scenarios were assigned using the TCRdist pipeline. A later analysis defined each TCR beta chain by its CDR3 amino acid sequence plus V-gene family, and excluded reads lacking a unique V-gene family. In a later analysis, 450 to 600 highly shared, low-generation-probability nucleotide sequences were removed to address suspected cross-contamination and a sequencing artifact. A later analysis calculated a clonal expansion index for each public chain from normalized within-repertoire ranks of inferred template counts. Generation probabilities in a later analysis came from a VDJ recombination model fitted to out-of-frame rearrangements, and those results were checked against IGoR. Hypergeometric tests were used in a later analysis to score TCR-TCR, TCR-HLA and TCR-CMV co-occurrence, with a repertoire-size bias correction applied to the TCR pairs. False discovery rates were estimated in a later analysis by permuting HLA or CMV assignments 20 times. In a later analysis, co-occurring TCRs were grouped using DBSCAN, with TCRdist sequence similarity added in when clustering inside HLA-allele-positive subsets. Repertoires with fewer than 30,000 or more than 120,000 public chains, plus five repertoires with anomalous nucleotide sharing, were excluded from co-occurrence clustering. TCRdb took this table from immuneACCESS and kept in-frame rearrangements with V and J called. Such tables lack part of the clones; where checked against another copy, unresolved V genes explain under half of the gap, and the rest is unexplained. V and J calls and clone size are as listed in that table; D and trimming were resolved from the DNA. The sample table records 150,000 to 200,000 clones; 80% of these occur just once. The ten largest clones add up to approximately 15% of the sample.

Comment on this clone: The antigen this receptor binds is unknown. Per-nucleotide qualities are absent, and no much larger clonotype sits a single base away.

What the authors observed across the whole study: A total of roughly 160 TCR beta chains were listed by the study as associated with cytomegalovirus. When HLA alleles, especially DR and DQ, strongly co-occurred, attributing TCR associations to individual alleles was difficult. The earlier analysis of 587 of the donors excluded roughly 16 rarely observed V segments, including chromosome 9 orphons, because counts were too low. Cytomegalovirus status was reported to be diagnosed by the classifier with high specificity and sensitivity in both the original and validation cohorts. Most TCR sequences were observed very rarely across donors, whereas some public TCRs were present in many individuals. The cohort was sequenced for TCR beta chains only, and without alpha or paired-chain data the features that could be detected were limited. The sequencing pipeline was judged likely to have produced a cluster of highly shared sequence variants as a technical artifact. Some IMGT-functional V segments, including TRBV6-2 and TRBV6-3, could not be told apart with the 87-base-pair reads, so those segments were excluded. Roughly uniform sequencing depth across donors was assumed in presence/absence analyses, although this assumption may not hold. In a later genetic analysis, fewer N-insertions in productive TCRs were reported among donors in an Asian-associated ancestry cluster than the 666-donor mean. Linkage disequilibrium might explain the correlated functional status among segregating V segments, but an unknown experimental factor could not be excluded. In a later analysis, HLA-associated TCR beta chains showed more clonal expansion and lower generation probabilities than non-associated chains that were equally common. The only immune exposure information available for the cohort was CMV serostatus. In a later genetic analysis, a missense DCLRE1C variant was associated with V-gene and J-gene trimming of TCR beta chains, and the association was replicated in an independent cohort. A further reported finding was that TCR beta sequences accurately predicted the HLA-A and HLA-B alleles for most subjects in the first cohort. HLA typing was unavailable for some donors at each locus, so association tests used only the typed subset. Three of the identified cytomegalovirus-associated TCR beta chains were confirmed in vitro to be specific for cytomegalovirus antigens. In a later analysis, TCR association rates were found to vary across HLA loci, with the most associated TCRs seen for DRB1 alleles and the fewest for HLA-C alleles. According to a later analysis, most CMV-associated TCR beta chains appeared to be HLA-restricted, and the HLA associations seemed to be driven largely by CMV exposure. In a later analysis, several top co-occurrence clusters were reported to appear linked to parvovirus B19, influenza, CMV and Epstein-Barr virus. In a later analysis, some 17,000 TCR beta sequences were associated with specific HLA alleles at a false discovery rate of 0.05. It was suggested by the authors that the approach could potentially be generalized to other disease states and immunological phenotypes. In an earlier analysis of around 500 of the donors, most TCR beta V segments appeared in productive rearrangements about 87% or about 30% of the time, broadly matching IMGT annotations.

The cohort consisted of 650 to 700 healthy bone marrow donors. Cohort members were all nominally healthy when sampled, although unrecorded immune exposures were likely present. The donor was CMV seronegative and was included in the group of 352 seronegative cohort members. A peripheral blood sample was provided by each donor, and peripheral blood mononuclear cells were used for TCR beta sequencing. Genomic DNA extraction from the blood cell samples was performed with the Qiagen DNeasy Blood Extraction Kit. The germline V gene encodes CDR1 SGHNT and CDR2 YENEEA. The junction carries 17 bases between V and J, which are trimmed by 5 bases and 0 bases respectively. Inclusive of the bounding cysteine and phenylalanine, the CDR3 is 17 residues long. The DNA shown is the 51-base CDR3, in frame from base 1.

The source is a woman aged 35 to 49 in good health and CMV-seronegative. Sequenced input: PBMCs. This receptor chain uses TRBV11-3 and TRBJ2-1; the best D guess is TRBD1, with 6 bases matching. The CDR3 corresponds to CASSPRDGGDSYNEQFF. The DNA sequence is TGTGCCAGCAGCCCCCGTGATGGGGGCGACTCCTACAATGAGCAGTTCTTC.